Each of the 17 T cell receptor beta chains below was sequenced from the same sample in a study of T cell responses to AZD1222 COVID-19 vaccine (dated by TCRdb to about 2021). This specimen's time point label, interpreted: baseline before first vaccination. What the treatment or condition label conveys for this sample: meningococcal conjugate vaccine given as trial control. Libraries came from the immunoSEQ multiplex PCR assay. Entries here come from immuneACCESS through TCRdb and include only in-frame sequences with V and J called. Some clones fail to appear in such tables; in the studies checked, an unresolved V gene covers under half of the shortfall, and the cause of the remainder is unknown. The sample yields 100,000 to 150,000 clones; about 88% were counted once. The ten largest clones represent about 19% of the sample. The source material was peripheral blood, sampled on day 0 of MenACWY control vaccination. The receptors stem from an adult in good health.

The chain joins TRBV11-1 to TRBJ2-3, with TRBD2 as a possible D gene (6 bases). Trimming took off 5 bases at V and 8 bases at J, with 23 bases between the two ends. The CDR3 has 16 amino acids. Germline CDR1 reads SGHAT; CDR2 reads FQDESV (reference sequence). The CDR3, as DNA: TGTGCCAGCAGCCGGCTAACGAGCGGAGGGCGGGGTACGCAGTATTTT. As protein: CASSRLTSGGRGTQYF.

V and J are TRBV12-3 or TRBV12-4 and TRBJ2-1; D is perhaps TRBD1 (5 bases). Trimming removed 3 bases at V and 12 bases at J, with 15 bases between. There are 13 residues in the CDR3. The CDR3 DNA follows: TGTGCCAGCAGTTTCCACCCAGGGATCGGGCAGTTCTTC. It is translated as CASSFHPGIGQFF.

The chain links TRBV5-1 to TRBJ1-1; maybe TRBD1 (6 bases). The ends were cut back, 3 bases at V and 3 bases at J, with 9 bases in the middle. There are 13 residues in the CDR3. Germline CDR1 is SGHRS and CDR2 is YFSETQ. CDR3 region: CASSSTGYTEAFF. In DNA form, the CDR3 reads TGCGCCAGCAGCTCGACAGGATACACTGAAGCTTTCTTT.

This chain links TRBV6-5 with TRBJ1-3; D remains unclear. The germline V gene encodes CDR1 MNHEY and CDR2 SVGAGI. This CDR3 contains 15 residues. Trimming took off 3 bases at V and 3 bases at J, with 12 bases between the two ends. For the CDR3, the DNA is TGTGCCAGCAGTTATCAAGGAGATCTTGGAAACACCATATATTTT. Translating gives CASSYQGDLGNTIYF.

V is TRBV12-5 and J is TRBJ1-1; D not certain. V shed 1 base and J shed 5 bases, with 5 bases lying between them. The germline V gene has CDR1 LGHNT and CDR2 FRNRAP. The CDR3 extends over 12 amino acids. CDR3 in DNA: TGTGCTAGTGGTTTGGGGACGACTGAAGCTTTCTTT. Amino acid sequence: CASGLGTTEAFF. The full variable domain, completed using reference TRBV12-5 and TRBJ1-1, is DARVTQTPRHKVTEMGQEVTMRCQPILGHNTVFWYRQTMMQGLELLAYFRNRAPLDDSGMPKDRFSAEMPDATLATLKIQPSEPRDSAVYFCASGLGTTEAFFGQGTRLTVV.

This clone occurred once. The rearrangement joins TRBV28 to TRBJ2-7, with 7 bases fitting TRBD2. The V gene's germline CDR1 is MDHEN and CDR2 SYDVKM. This CDR3 region has 11 residues. Germline trimming cut 8 bases from V and 9 bases from J; bases unmatched to any gene: 7. The CDR3 region has the DNA TGTGCCAGCGGGCCCTCGGGGGGGCAGTACTTC. It yields the protein CASGPSGGQYF.

This sequence joins TRBV28 and TRBJ1-2; a possible D gene is TRBD1 (5 bases). Looked up from germline, CDR1 is MDHEN and CDR2 is SYDVKM. CDR3 length: 12 amino acids. The V end lost 5 bases, the J end lost 8 bases, and 12 bases lay between the germline ends. This CDR3 reads CASSGGVSGYTF. The CDR3 DNA reads as TGTGCCAGCAGTGGAGGGGTGTCCGGCTACACCTTC.

V usage is TRBV19 and J usage is TRBJ1-1; TRBD1 aligns across 7 bases. Germline V gives CDR1 LNHDA, CDR2 SQIVND (reference sequence). V lost 6 bases and J lost 1; bases outside the gene matches: 2. The CDR3 length is 13 residues. CDR3 coding DNA: TGTGCCAGTAGACAGGGGCGGAACACTGAAGCTTTCTTT. Amino acids: CASRQGRNTEAFF. The variable domain in full, with the rest retrieved from reference TRBV19 and TRBJ1-1, is DGGITQSPKYLFRKEGQNVTLSCEQNLNHDAMYWYRQDPGQGLRLIYYSQIVNDFQKGDIAEGYSVSREKKESFPLTVTSAQKNPTAFYLCASRQGRNTEAFFGQGTRLTVV.

V usage is TRBV19 and J usage is TRBJ2-2; D gene uncertain. Germline V gene data show CDR1 as LNHDA and CDR2 as SQIVND (reference sequence). CDR3 length: 12 amino acids. V lost 9 bases and J lost 5, with 10 bases in between. The CDR3: CASMMWTGELFF. The CDR3 coding sequence is TGTGCCAGCATGATGTGGACCGGGGAGCTGTTTTTT.

The rearrangement joins TRBV4-1 to TRBJ1-4; 8 bases match TRBD1. The junction had 5 bases not matched to a gene; V was cut back by 1 base and J by 4 bases. Germline V gene lookup returns CDR1 MGHRA and CDR2 YSYEKL. This CDR3 is built from 16 residues. For the CDR3, the DNA is TGCGCCAGCAGCCAAGCCCCGGGACAGGTTAATGAAAAACTGTTTTTT. Amino acid sequence: CASSQAPGQVNEKLFF.

J is TRBJ2-2 and V is TRBV9, with 9 bases that match TRBD1. The CDR3 totals 16 residues. Trimming took 4 bases from V and 5 from J; bases not matched to a gene: 9. Germline V CDR1 and CDR2: SGDLS, YYNGEE. The CDR3 spells CASSPSDRGRTGELFF. CDR3 in DNA: TGTGCCAGCAGCCCGTCGGACAGGGGCAGAACCGGGGAGCTGTTTTTT.

V and J are TRBV10-3 and TRBJ2-7; 9 bases line up with TRBD1. The CDR3 runs 12 residues. V trimming: 11 bases; J trimming: 6 bases; junction bases outside the gene matches: 8. Germline assignment: CDR1 ENHRY and CDR2 SYGVKD. CDR3 residues: CAAGTGRTEQYF. The CDR3 DNA follows: TGTGCCGCCGGGACAGGGAGGACCGAGCAGTACTTC.

The gene calls are TRBV19 and TRBJ2-7; weak D call: TRBD1 (8 bases). V was pared by 8 bases and J by 4 bases, with 21 bases between. The CDR3 consists of 15 residues. Germline CDR1 reads LNHDA; CDR2 reads SQIVND (reference sequence). CDR3 in amino acids: CASGLGQGETYEQYF. The CDR3 region has the DNA TGTGCCAGTGGACTAGGACAGGGCGAAACTTACGAGCAGTACTTC.

The chain combines TRBV5-1 with TRBJ2-2; D is ambiguous. The CDR3 spans 15 residues. Germline V gene lookup returns CDR1 SGHRS and CDR2 YFSETQ. V lost 5 bases and J lost 1, with 12 bases in between. In DNA, the CDR3 is TGCGCCAGCAGTCCTCCCCCGGGGAACACCGGGGAGCTGTTTTTT. Its protein is CASSPPPGNTGELFF.

This chain links TRBV15 with TRBJ2-7, with no clear D. The CDR3 sequence is 14 residues long. The V gene lost 8 bases and the J gene lost 2 bases, with 16 bases spanning the gap. The germline gives CDR1 LNHNV, CDR2 YYDKDF (reference sequence). In nucleotides, the CDR3 is TGTGCCACCGCCAAAGCCACAGACCCCTACGAGCAGTACTTC. Protein sequence: CATAKATDPYEQYF.

The V gene is TRBV30, the J gene TRBJ1-5; unclear D gene. The CDR3 is made up of 12 amino acids. V lost 0 bases, J lost 6 bases, and 6 bases lay in between. Germline values: CDR1 GTSNPN, CDR2 SVGIG (reference sequence). CDR3 nucleotides: TGTGCCTGGAGTGTAAACAGTCAGCCCCAGCATTTT. Translation gives CAWSVNSQPQHF.

The J gene is TRBJ1-1, the V gene TRBV15; no reliable D call. Trimming left V 2 bases short and J 0 bases short, with 13 bases between. Germline values: CDR1 LNHNV, CDR2 YYDKDF (reference sequence). CDR3 size: 16 residues. The CDR3 sequence is CATSRTFSGLNTEAFF. In nucleotides, the CDR3 is TGTGCCACCAGCAGAACCTTTTCAGGTTTGAACACTGAAGCTTTCTTT.